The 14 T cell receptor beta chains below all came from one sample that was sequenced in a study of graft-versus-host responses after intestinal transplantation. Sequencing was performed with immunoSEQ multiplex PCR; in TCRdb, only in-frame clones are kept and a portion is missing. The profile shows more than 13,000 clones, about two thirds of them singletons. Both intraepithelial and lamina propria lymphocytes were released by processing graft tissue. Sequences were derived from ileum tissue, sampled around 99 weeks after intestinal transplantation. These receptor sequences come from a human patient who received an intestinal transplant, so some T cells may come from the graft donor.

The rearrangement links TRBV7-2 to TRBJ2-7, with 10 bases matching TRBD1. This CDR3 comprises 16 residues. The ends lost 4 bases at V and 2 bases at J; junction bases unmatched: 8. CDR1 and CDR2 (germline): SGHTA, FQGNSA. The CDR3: CASSSLTGGLPYEQYF. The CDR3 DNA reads TGTGCCAGCAGCTCGTTGACAGGGGGCTTACCCTACGAGCAGTACTTC.

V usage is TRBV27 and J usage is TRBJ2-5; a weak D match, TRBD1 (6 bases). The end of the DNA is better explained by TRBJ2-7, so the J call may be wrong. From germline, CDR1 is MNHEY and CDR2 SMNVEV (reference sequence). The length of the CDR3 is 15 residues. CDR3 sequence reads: CASSLSPQGKYEQYF. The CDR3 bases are TGTGCCAGCAGTTTATCCCCGCAGGGGAAATACGAGCAGTACTTC.

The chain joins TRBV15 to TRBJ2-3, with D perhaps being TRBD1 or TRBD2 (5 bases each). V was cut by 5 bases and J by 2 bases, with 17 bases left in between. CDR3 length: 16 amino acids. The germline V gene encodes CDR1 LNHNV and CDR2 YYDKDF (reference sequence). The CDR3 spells CATSESWGPATDTQYF. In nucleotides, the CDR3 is TGTGCCACCAGCGAATCCTGGGGACCCGCCACAGATACGCAGTATTTT.

The CDR3 DNA reads TGTGCCAGCAGTTGGGGACAGGGGGTATGGCCCCAGCATTTT. Its protein product is CASSWGQGVWPQHF. The genes are TRBV27 and TRBJ1-5, with TRBD1 identical over 11 bases. V dropped 4 bases and J dropped 9; count of bases not matched to a gene: 5. Germline V CDR1 and CDR2: MNHEY, SMNVEV (reference sequence). The CDR3 is made up of 14 amino acids.

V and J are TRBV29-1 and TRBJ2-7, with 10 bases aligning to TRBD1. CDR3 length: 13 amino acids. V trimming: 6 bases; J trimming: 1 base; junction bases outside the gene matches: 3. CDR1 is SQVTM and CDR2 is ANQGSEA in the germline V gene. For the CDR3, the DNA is TGCAGCGTCCCGGGACAGGGGTCCTACGAGCAGTACTTC. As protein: CSVPGQGSYEQYF.

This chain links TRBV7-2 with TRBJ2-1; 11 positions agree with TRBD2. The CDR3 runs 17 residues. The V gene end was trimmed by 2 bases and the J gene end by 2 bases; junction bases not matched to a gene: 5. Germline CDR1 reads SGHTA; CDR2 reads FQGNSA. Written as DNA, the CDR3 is TGTGCCAGCAGCTTATTAGCTAGCGGGGGGACCTACAATGAGCAGTTCTTC. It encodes CASSLLASGGTYNEQFF.

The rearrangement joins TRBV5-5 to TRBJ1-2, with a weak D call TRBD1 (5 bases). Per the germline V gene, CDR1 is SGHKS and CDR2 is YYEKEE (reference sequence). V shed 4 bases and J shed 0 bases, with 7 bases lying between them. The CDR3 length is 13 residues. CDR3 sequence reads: CASSPTANYGYTF. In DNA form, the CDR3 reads TGTGCCAGCAGCCCGACAGCTAACTATGGCTACACCTTC.

CDR3 bases: TGCGCCAGACAGGGGTGCAATCAGCCCCAGCATTTT. Its translation is CARQGCNQPQHF. J is TRBJ1-5 and V is TRBV10-1; 7 bases are a match to TRBD1. The V gene's germline CDR1 is WNHNN and CDR2 SYGVQD (reference sequence). V trimming: 9 bases; J trimming: 2 bases; junction bases outside the gene matches: 1. This CDR3 comprises 12 residues.

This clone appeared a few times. The CDR3 DNA reads as TGTGCCAGCAGCCATGGGACACCGTTTAGCACTGAAGCTTTCTTT. Translation: CASSHGTPFSTEAFF. The V call is TRBV6-5, the J call TRBJ1-1, with D maybe TRBD1 (6 bases). The V gene lost 6 bases and the J gene lost 4 bases, with 18 bases spanning the gap. This CDR3 contains 15 residues. Germline V CDR1 and CDR2: MNHEY, SVGAGI.

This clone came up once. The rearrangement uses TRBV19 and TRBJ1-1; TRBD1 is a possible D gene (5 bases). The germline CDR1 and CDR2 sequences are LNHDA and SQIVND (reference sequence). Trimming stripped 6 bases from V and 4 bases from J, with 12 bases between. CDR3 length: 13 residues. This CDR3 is CASRDQGITEAFF. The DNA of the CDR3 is TGTGCCAGTAGAGACCAGGGCATCACTGAAGCTTTCTTT.

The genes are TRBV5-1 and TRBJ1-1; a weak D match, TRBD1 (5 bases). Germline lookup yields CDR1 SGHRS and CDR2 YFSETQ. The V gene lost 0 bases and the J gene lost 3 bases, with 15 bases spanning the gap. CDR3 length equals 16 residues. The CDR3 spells CASSLGSGAWDTEAFF. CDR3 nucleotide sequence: TGCGCCAGCAGCTTGGGAAGCGGGGCGTGGGACACTGAAGCTTTCTTT.

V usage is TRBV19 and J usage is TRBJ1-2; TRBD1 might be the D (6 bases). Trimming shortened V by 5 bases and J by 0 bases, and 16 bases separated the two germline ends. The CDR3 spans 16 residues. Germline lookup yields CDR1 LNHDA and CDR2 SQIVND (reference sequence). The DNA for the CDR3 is TGTGCCAGTAGTGTTGCCGGGACATCTTCTAACTATGGCTACACCTTC. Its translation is CASSVAGTSSNYGYTF.

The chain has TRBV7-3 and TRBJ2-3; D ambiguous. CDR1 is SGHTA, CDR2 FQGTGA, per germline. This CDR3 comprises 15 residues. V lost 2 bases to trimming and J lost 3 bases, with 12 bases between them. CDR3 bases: TGTGCCAGCAGCTTATCCGGAGTGGGGACAGATACGCAGTATTTT. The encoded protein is CASSLSGVGTDTQYF.

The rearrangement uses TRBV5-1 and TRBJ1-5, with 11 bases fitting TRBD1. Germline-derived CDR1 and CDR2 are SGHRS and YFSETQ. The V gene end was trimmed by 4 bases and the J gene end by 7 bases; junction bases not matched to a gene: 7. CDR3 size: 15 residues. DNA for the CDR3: TGCGCCAGCAGCCCGGGACAGGGGGAGGGCCAGCCCCAGCATTTT. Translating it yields CASSPGQGEGQPQHF.